This T cell receptor (beta chain) was retrieved from a study of T cells in Graves' hyperthyroidism and ophthalmopathy. TCR beta CDR3 regions were amplified from RNA. In the first-round RT-PCR of the TCR CDR3, the HTBI primer set was used. In TCRdb, the multiplex PCR reads were re-called with MiXCR into one record per CDR3 protein. The sample has over 700,000 distinct CDR3 sequences, approximately 19% seen once. Sequences were obtained from blood. The source is a woman aged 45-65 years with Graves' hyperthyroidism that later progressed to Graves' ophthalmopathy.

CDR3 bases: TGTGCCATCAGTGAAGTTCCCTACGAGCAGTACTTC. Protein: CAISEVPYEQYF. The genes are TRBV10-3 and TRBJ2-7; D call uncertain. The CDR3 is 12 residues long. The germline V gene encodes CDR1 ENHRY and CDR2 SYGVKD. V was shortened by 3 bases and J by 2 bases, with 5 bases between the two germline ends.